What follows are 30 T cell receptor beta chains derived from one specimen sequenced in a study of shared clonotypes between healthy human individuals (dated by TCRdb to 2020 to 2021). Library construction relied on the immunoSEQ multiplex PCR assay. In TCRdb, the immuneACCESS table is reduced to in-frame sequences with V and J assigned. These tables do not hold every clone; where another copy was compared, an unresolved V gene accounts for under half, and the others remain unexplained. This sample comprises 850,000 to 1,200,000 clones, around 76% of them detected only once. Less than 1.5% of the sample rests with the top ten. Sequenced material: memory CD4+ T cells sorted from blood. This specimen's cell subset or site label, interpreted: CD45RA-negative fraction. All receptors come from a man younger than 35 in good health.

This clone was observed once. This chain connects TRBV30 to TRBJ1-2, with TRBD1 as a possible D gene (6 bases). Germline V CDR1 and CDR2: GTSNPN, SVGIG (reference sequence). The CDR3 length is 16 residues. V was pared by 3 bases and J by 4 bases, with 21 bases between. CDR3 loop: CAWSIIGQPRSYGYTF. The DNA for the CDR3 is TGTGCCTGGAGCATTATAGGACAGCCCAGGAGCTATGGCTACACCTTC.

This chain links TRBV2 with TRBJ2-2; D not resolved. This CDR3 is built from 14 residues. Germline values: CDR1 SNHLY, CDR2 FYNNEI. V lost 7 bases, J lost 5 bases, and 14 bases lay in between. The CDR3 here is CASKLQLGTGELFF. The DNA for the CDR3 is TGTGCCAGCAAGTTGCAACTTGGGACCGGGGAGCTGTTTTTT. The complete variable domain, with remaining parts taken from reference TRBV2 and TRBJ2-2, reads EPEVTQTPSHQVTQMGQEVILRCVPISNHLYFYWYRQILGQKVEFLVSFYNNEISEKSEIFDDQFSVERPDGSNFTLKIRSTKLEDSAMYFCASKLQLGTGELFFGEGSRLTVL.

Only a few counts were recorded for this clone. The V gene is TRBV19, the J gene TRBJ1-2; 12 nucleotides line up with TRBD1. V trimming: 3 bases; J trimming: 8 bases; junction bases outside the gene matches: 7. Germline CDR1 LNHDA, CDR2 SQIVND (reference sequence). This CDR3 region has 15 residues. This CDR3 is CASSMPLGQGAGYTF. CDR3 nucleotides: TGTGCCAGTAGTATGCCCCTGGGACAGGGGGCGGGCTACACCTTC.

This sequence joins TRBV6-1 and TRBJ2-4; the D is unclear. CDR1 is MNHNS, CDR2 SASEGT, per germline. The CDR3 extends over 11 amino acids. Trimming took 0 bases from V and 6 from J, leaving 0 bases between them. CDR3 DNA sequence: TGTGCCAGCAGTGAAGCAAACATTCAGTACTTC. Its translation: CASSEANIQYF.

The chain employs TRBV9 and TRBJ2-3; D is uncertain. The CDR3 runs 14 residues. CDR1 and CDR2 from the germline V gene are SGDLS and YYNGEE. Deletions cut 0 bases from V and 2 bases from J, with 7 bases between. CDR3 protein: CASSVEPNTDTQYF. In DNA form, the CDR3 reads TGTGCCAGCAGCGTAGAACCGAACACAGATACGCAGTATTTT. Filled out from reference TRBV9 and TRBJ2-3, the complete variable domain reads DSGVTQTPKHLITATGQRVTLRCSPRSGDLSVYWYQQSLDQGLQFLIQYYNGEERAKGNILERFSAQQFPDLHSELNLSSLELGDSALYFCASSVEPNTDTQYFGPGTRLTVL.

The chain recombines TRBV5-1 with TRBJ1-2; possibly TRBD1 for D (6 bases). There are 14 residues in the CDR3. V was cut by 7 bases and J by 4 bases, with 17 bases left in between. From germline, CDR1 is SGHRS and CDR2 YFSETQ. DNA of the CDR3: TGCGCCAGCCGACTGGATGACAGGACCTATGGCTACACCTTC. It codes for CASRLDDRTYGYTF.

This clone was observed many times. The rearrangement links TRBV30 to TRBJ2-5, with TRBD2 as a possible D gene (6 bases). The CDR3 has 14 residues. CDR1 GTSNPN and CDR2 SVGIG come from the germline V gene (reference sequence). V was trimmed by 0 bases and J by 5 bases, leaving 13 bases between them. In nucleotides, the CDR3 is TGTGCCTGGAGTGTATGGGGGGTCGGGGAGACCCAGTACTTC. It translates to CAWSVWGVGETQYF. Using reference TRBV30 and TRBJ2-5 for the parts outside the CDR3, the full variable domain is SQTIHQWPATLVQPVGSPLSLECTVEGTSNPNLYWYRQAAGRGLQLLFYSVGIGQISSEVPQNLSASRPQDRQFILSSKKLLLSDSGFYLCAWSVWGVGETQYFGPGTRLLVL.

The chain carries TRBV25-1 and TRBJ1-1; D is perhaps TRBD1 (6 bases). V was shortened by 2 bases and J by 5 bases, with 12 bases between the two germline ends. Per germline, CDR1 MGHDK and CDR2 SYGVNS. This CDR3 is 14 amino acids long. This chain's CDR3 is CASSEQGGGTEAFF. The CDR3 DNA follows: TGTGCCAGCAGTGAACAAGGGGGGGGGACTGAAGCTTTCTTT.

V usage is TRBV27 and J usage is TRBJ2-7; 8 bases fit TRBD1. Looked up from germline, CDR1 is MNHEY and CDR2 is SMNVEV (reference sequence). This CDR3 has 13 amino acids. The V segment lost 4 bases and the J segment 6 bases; nucleotides outside the gene matches: 5. The CDR3 nucleotides are TGTGCCAGCAGTTATTCAACAGGGGGCGAGCAGTACTTC. The encoded protein is CASSYSTGGEQYF.

V is TRBV13 and J is TRBJ2-1; the match to TRBD2 covers 10 bases. This CDR3 contains 15 residues. Per germline, CDR1 PRHDT and CDR2 FYEKMQ (reference sequence). V trimming: 0 bases; J trimming: 8 bases; junction bases outside the gene matches: 4. As DNA, the CDR3 is TGTGCCAGCAGCTTAGGAGCGGGGGGGAGCGATGAGCAGTTCTTC. Protein product: CASSLGAGGSDEQFF.

This clone has just a few counts. This chain uses TRBV4-1 with TRBJ1-2; maybe TRBD1 (5 bases). V dropped 0 bases and J dropped 2 bases, with 10 bases sitting between them. CDR3 length: 15 residues. CDR1 is MGHRA, CDR2 YSYEKL, per germline. The CDR3 DNA reads TGCGCCAGCAGCCAAGAACAGGCCAGGAACTATGGCTACACCTTC. Protein sequence: CASSQEQARNYGYTF.

The chain employs TRBV7-9 and TRBJ2-1, with D maybe TRBD1 (5 bases). The CDR3 contains 14 residues. V dropped 5 bases and J dropped 5 bases, with 13 bases sitting between them. Germline loops: CDR1 SEHNR, CDR2 FQNEAQ (reference sequence). The CDR3, as DNA: TGTGCCAGCAGCCAAGACAGATCCAACAATGAGCAGTTCTTC. Encoded protein: CASSQDRSNNEQFF.

The rearrangement joins TRBV5-1 to TRBJ1-2; 9 bases align to TRBD1. Germline V CDR1 and CDR2: SGHRS, YFSETQ. There are 14 residues in the CDR3. The ends lost 4 bases at V and 7 bases at J; junction bases unmatched: 8. The CDR3 sequence: CASSPGDRASGYTF. DNA of the CDR3: TGCGCCAGCAGCCCCGGGGACAGGGCGTCTGGCTACACCTTC.

The rearrangement links TRBV7-6 to TRBJ2-3, with TRBD2 matching over 8 bases. The V and J ends lost 5 bases and 2 bases, in that order; junction bases with no gene match: 12. The germline V gene encodes CDR1 SGHVS and CDR2 FNYEAQ. The CDR3 sequence is 17 residues long. The CDR3 bases are TGTGCCAGCAGCCCCCTCGGGAGCGGGGGTACCACAGATACGCAGTATTTT. Amino acid sequence: CASSPLGSGGTTDTQYF.

This clone occurred a few times. The chain joins TRBV11-3 to TRBJ1-1; unclear D gene. The V end was cut by 5 bases, the J end by 1 base, with 11 bases between. The CDR3 contains 14 residues. In germline, CDR1 is SGHNT, CDR2 YENEEA. CDR3 bases: TGTGCCAGCAGCCCTGGTTCCGAGAACACTGAAGCTTTCTTT. As protein: CASSPGSENTEAFF. The entire variable domain, with the rest obtained from reference TRBV11-3 and TRBJ1-1, is as follows: EAGVVQSPRYKIIEKKQPVAFWCNPISGHNTLYWYLQNLGQGPELLIRYENEEAVDDSQLPKDRFSAERLKGVDSTLKIQPAELGDSAVYLCASSPGSENTEAFFGQGTRLTVV.

This clone was detected a few times. This chain joins TRBV6-1 and TRBJ1-1; tentatively, D is TRBD1 (5 bases). V was trimmed by 7 bases and J by 0 bases, leaving 12 bases between them. There are 14 residues in the CDR3. Germline V gene data show CDR1 as MNHNS and CDR2 as SASEGT. CDR3 sequence (DNA): TGTGCCAGCACCGAGGGGCTTTTGAACACTGAAGCTTTCTTT. This translates into CASTEGLLNTEAFF.

The chain has TRBV6-1 and TRBJ2-5; possibly TRBD1 or TRBD2 for D (5 bases each). This CDR3 spans 13 amino acids. CDR1 and CDR2 (germline): MNHNS, SASEGT. Trimming shortened V by 7 bases and J by 5 bases, and 14 bases separated the two germline ends. CDR3 amino acids: CASTRSGPETQYF. The CDR3 DNA reads TGTGCCAGCACCAGGTCGGGGCCCGAGACCCAGTACTTC.

V and J are TRBV6-5 and TRBJ2-2; 7 bases match TRBD1. V shed 10 bases, J shed 4 bases, and the junction held 9 bases outside the gene matches. Looked up from germline, CDR1 is MNHEY and CDR2 is SVGAGI. The CDR3 covers 14 residues. DNA for the CDR3: TGTGCCATCGGAGGAAACAGGGGCACCGGGGAGCTGTTTTTT. It codes for CAIGGNRGTGELFF.

This chain connects TRBV2 to TRBJ2-5, with 8 bases fitting TRBD2. Germline-derived CDR1 and CDR2 are SNHLY and FYNNEI. Losses at the gene ends were 8 bases for V and 5 bases for J; bases not matched to a gene: 7. This CDR3 is 13 amino acids long. CDR3 loop: CASASGGRETQYF. The CDR3 coding sequence is TGTGCCAGCGCCAGCGGGGGTCGGGAGACCCAGTACTTC.

This clone came up once. This chain connects TRBV6-1 to TRBJ2-7; weak D call: TRBD2 (5 bases). The V and J ends lost 7 bases and 7 bases respectively, with 23 bases between them. The V gene's germline CDR1 is MNHNS and CDR2 SASEGT. The CDR3 runs to 15 residues. The CDR3 loop reads CASTFTWESSGEQYF. The CDR3 DNA sequence: TGTGCCAGCACTTTTACGTGGGAGTCGTCGGGAGAGCAGTACTTC.

V usage is TRBV6-1 and J usage is TRBJ2-5; no clear D gene. CDR1 and CDR2 (germline): MNHNS, SASEGT. With 2 bases removed from V and 5 bases from J, the gap between germline ends came to 12 bases. The CDR3 covers 14 residues. The CDR3 region is CASSEQLFGETQYF. CDR3 nucleotide sequence: TGTGCCAGCAGTGAACAATTGTTCGGGGAGACCCAGTACTTC.

This clone occurred many times. The chain employs TRBV6-5 and TRBJ2-3; 7 bases map to TRBD2. The V segment lost 0 bases and the J segment 1 base; nucleotides outside the gene matches: 4. Germline CDR1 MNHEY, CDR2 SVGAGI. There are 16 residues in the CDR3. CDR3 sequence: CASSYSWLAGTDTQYF. The CDR3 nucleotides read TGTGCCAGCAGTTACTCGTGGCTAGCGGGCACAGATACGCAGTATTTT.

The chain couples TRBV10-3 to TRBJ2-7; a weak D match, TRBD2 (6 bases). CDR1 ENHRY and CDR2 SYGVKD come from the germline V gene. This CDR3 has 13 amino acids. Deletions cut 10 bases from V and 6 bases from J, with 19 bases between. The CDR3, as DNA: TGTGCCACCAAAGTACTAGCCGTAGCCGAGCAGTACTTC. Encoded protein: CATKVLAVAEQYF.

This chain connects TRBV4-1 to TRBJ2-2, with D possibly matching TRBD2 (5 bases). V shed 1 base and J shed 1 base, with 7 bases lying between them. The CDR3 consists of 15 residues. Per germline, CDR1 MGHRA and CDR2 YSYEKL. In nucleotides, the CDR3 is TGCGCCAGCAGCCAAGGTGAGGGGAACACCGGGGAGCTGTTTTTT. Translating gives CASSQGEGNTGELFF.

This clone has just a few counts. The V call is TRBV18, the J call TRBJ1-1; no clear D. Trimming removed 2 bases at V and 2 bases at J, with 6 bases between. Germline CDR1 and CDR2: KGHSH and LQKENI. The CDR3 length is 13 residues. CDR3 loop: CASSPGFNTEAFF. The DNA of the CDR3 is TGTGCCAGCTCACCAGGGTTTAACACTGAAGCTTTCTTT.

This chain joins TRBV18 and TRBJ2-5; possibly TRBD1 or TRBD2 for D (7 bases each). Trimming shortened V by 2 bases and J by 5 bases, and 12 bases separated the two germline ends. This CDR3 is 14 amino acids long. Germline V CDR1 and CDR2: KGHSH, LQKENI. The CDR3 region has the DNA TGTGCCAGCTCACCAAGGGAGGGGGCTGAGACCCAGTACTTC. Translated: CASSPREGAETQYF.

Here the CDR3 reads CASSQNRMNTEAFF. DNA for the CDR3: TGTGCCAGCAGTCAAAATCGCATGAACACTGAAGCTTTCTTT. J is TRBJ1-1 and V is TRBV25-1; D gene uncertain. The CDR3 totals 14 residues. From germline, CDR1 is MGHDK and CDR2 SYGVNS. The ends were cut back, 5 bases at V and 0 bases at J, with 10 bases in the middle.

This clone was detected a few times. V and J are TRBV7-2 and TRBJ2-7; perhaps TRBD2 as D (6 bases). Trimming took 5 bases from V and 0 from J, leaving 17 bases between them. Germline CDR1 SGHTA, CDR2 FQGNSA. This CDR3 has 16 residues. The CDR3 reads CASSPSLASSSYEQYF. Here the CDR3 DNA reads TGTGCCAGCAGCCCCTCCCTAGCGTCAAGCTCCTACGAGCAGTACTTC.

The V and J genes are TRBV7-2 and TRBJ2-4; TRBD2 might be the D (6 bases). This CDR3 has 15 residues. Trimming left V 5 bases short and J 10 bases short, with 21 bases between. CDR1 and CDR2 (germline): SGHTA, FQGNSA. CDR3: CASSLGRGLQSIQYF. The DNA of the CDR3 is TGTGCCAGCAGCCTCGGGAGAGGCCTCCAGAGTATTCAGTACTTC. The entire variable domain, with the rest obtained from reference TRBV7-2 and TRBJ2-4, is as follows: GAGVSQSPSNKVTEKGKDVELRCDPISGHTALYWYRQSLGQGLEFLIYFQGNSAPDKSGLPSDRFSAERTGGSVSTLTIQRTQQEDSAVYLCASSLGRGLQSIQYFGAGTRLSVL.

The genes are TRBV7-9 and TRBJ2-7; 8 bases are a match to TRBD2. In germline, CDR1 is SEHNR, CDR2 FQNEAQ (reference sequence). The CDR3 runs to 15 residues. V shed 1 base, J shed 4 bases, and the junction held 6 bases outside the gene matches. The CDR3 nucleotides read TGTGCCAGCAGCTTAGGTGGGACTAGTGGGTACGAGCAGTACTTC. It specifies CASSLGGTSGYEQYF. Together with reference TRBV7-9 and TRBJ2-7, the CDR3 gives the full variable domain: DTGVSQNPRHKITKRGQNVTFRCDPISEHNRLYWYRQTLGQGPEFLTYFQNEAQLEKSRLLSDRFSAERPKGSFSTLEIQRTEQGDSAMYLCASSLGGTSGYEQYFGPGTRLTVT.